Listed below are T cell receptor beta chains from one sample, sequenced in a study of shared clonotypes between healthy human individuals. Generated by immunoSEQ multiplex PCR, the TCRdb table keeps only in-frame clones and is missing some. Among around 690,000 clones, roughly 87% were seen once, and the ten largest hold 30% to 35%. The sample consisted of memory CD8+ T cells from PBMCs. The receptor source for this set is a man between 18 and 29 years old in good health. Some clones in this sample may be carry-over from other donors' samples. Each CDR3 is given with its conserved first and last residue. A D gene is named only where the DNA matches it firmly. Part of the rows lack a size; the others show once, few, many or a class for expanded clones.

abundance | j_gene | d_gene | v_gene | CDR3nt | CDR3aa
. | TRBJ2-7 | . | TRBV6-1 | TGTGCCATATCGTGGGGATACGGCGAGCAGTACTTC | CAISWGYGEQYF
. | TRBJ2-7 | . | TRBV29-1 | TGCAGCGGGAGGGGGGGAACCTACGAGCAGTACTTC | CSGRGGTYEQYF
. | TRBJ2-7 | TRBD1 | TRBV5-5 | TGTGCCAGCAGCTCAATAAATACAGGGGGCAACTACGAGCAGTACTTC | CASSSINTGGNYEQYF
. | TRBJ2-3 | TRBD2 | TRBV4-3 | TGCGCCAGCAGCCAAGAGAACGGCGGGAGGGCCATCGCAGATACGCAGTATTTT | CASSQENGGRAIADTQYF
. | TRBJ1-3 | . | TRBV19 | TGTGCCAGTAGTATCCGAGGGAACTCTGGAAACACCATATATTTT | CASSIRGNSGNTIYF
. | TRBJ2-7 | TRBD2 | TRBV27 | TGTGCCAGCAGCATGACTAGCGGGACCTACGAGCAGTACTTC | CASSMTSGTYEQYF
once | TRBJ1-1 | . | TRBV27 | TGTGCCAGCAGTCATATGGGCGGAGTTAACACTGAAGCTTTCTTT | CASSHMGGVNTEAFF
once | TRBJ2-1 | . | TRBV6-5 | TGTGCCAGCAGTTACGGGGGCGAGGACAATGAGCAGTTCTTC | CASSYGGEDNEQFF
once | TRBJ1-5 | . | TRBV15 | TGTGCCACCAGCAGGAGGGGCGGTTGGAGCAATCAGCCCCAGCATTTT | CATSRRGGWSNQPQHF
. | TRBJ2-7 | . | TRBV7-9 | TGTGCCAGCAGCGGTACGTATACCTACGAGCAGTACTTC | CASSGTYTYEQYF
. | TRBJ2-7 | . | TRBV7-8 | TGTGCCAGCAGCTTATATTCTAGCGCAAGCTCCTACGAGCAGTACTTC | CASSLYSSASSYEQYF
. | TRBJ2-7 | . | TRBV6-5 | TGTGCCAGCAGTTACTCAGCAGGCGTCAATTTCTACGAGCAGTACTTC | CASSYSAGVNFYEQYF
. | TRBJ1-2 | TRBD1 | TRBV27 | TGTGCCAGCAGCACGATCCGGGACAGAGCTAACTATGGCTACACCTTC | CASSTIRDRANYGYTF
. | TRBJ2-6 | TRBD2 | TRBV4-1 | TGCGCCAGCAGCCTATATGGTAGCGGGAGGCCCTCTGGGGCCAACGTCCTGACTTTC | CASSLYGSGRPSGANVLTF
. | TRBJ2-5 | . | TRBV28 | TGTGCCAGCAGTCCACAGGGAAGGGTAGAAGAGACCCAGTACTTC | CASSPQGRVEETQYF
. | TRBJ2-3 | . | TRBV19 | TGTGCCAGTAGTATGGGACGGACCACAGATACGCAGTATTTT | CASSMGRTTDTQYF
. | TRBJ2-1 | TRBD2 | TRBV7-3 | TGTGCCAGCAGCCCCCTTGGGGGGGGCTACAATGAGCAGTTCTTC | CASSPLGGGYNEQFF
. | TRBJ2-7 | . | TRBV2 | TGTGCCAGCAGTGCCGGACTCCATAACTCCTACGAGCAGTACTTC | CASSAGLHNSYEQYF
. | TRBJ1-4 | . | TRBV4-2 | TGTGCCAGCAGCCCCCCTGACCCAAGCGCCGGTGAAAAACTGTTTTTT | CASSPPDPSAGEKLFF
. | TRBJ2-2 | . | TRBV7-9 | TGTGCCAGCAGCCCACAGTCGAACACCGGGGAGCTGTTTTTT | CASSPQSNTGELFF
. | TRBJ2-7 | . | TRBV6-6 | TGTGCCAGCAGTTACTCGGTTGGGCACGCGTCCTACGAGCAGTACTTC | CASSYSVGHASYEQYF
. | TRBJ1-2 | TRBD1 | TRBV5-4 | TGTGCCAGCAGCTTTTTGGACAGGGGCTATGGCTACACCTTC | CASSFLDRGYGYTF
. | TRBJ2-1 | . | TRBV27 | TGTGCCAGCAGTCCCCGCATCATGGGTGGTGAGCAGTTCTTC | CASSPRIMGGEQFF
. | TRBJ2-7 | . | TRBV28 | TGTGCCAGCAGCACCACAGGGCGCTACGAGCAGTACTTC | CASSTTGRYEQYF
. | TRBJ1-3 | . | TRBV19 | TGTGCCAGTAGTCTCGTCGACGGTCTCTCTGGAAACACCATATATTTT | CASSLVDGLSGNTIYF